The rows below give T cell receptor beta chains drawn from one sample of a study of shared clonotypes between healthy human individuals. Measured with immunoSEQ multiplex PCR; TCRdb has only the in-frame clones, and not every one. Counted here are 600,000 to 800,000 clones, about two thirds occurring once; the ten biggest clones make up around 1.7%. Sequenced sample: memory CD4+ T cells sorted from blood. These receptors were collected from a woman aged 30 to 39 in good health. The conserved cysteine and the conserved F or W are not part of the CDR3 here.

CDR3 protein	V gene	J gene
ASSLAGPSGVQETQY	TRBV5-1	TRBJ2-5
ATSRRASGPVSYNEQF	TRBV15	TRBJ2-1
ASSLTNGDTQY	TRBV7-2	TRBJ2-3
ASSPRTSGSNEQF	TRBV6-1	TRBJ2-1
ASSFGRGVPGEAF	TRBV5-4	TRBJ1-1
ASSIVGQGMTGYT	TRBV19	TRBJ1-2
ASSTQGGFNEQY	TRBV19	TRBJ2-7
ASSLDRGSTDTQY	TRBV11-2	TRBJ2-3
ASSPSRAYYEQY	TRBV5-1	TRBJ2-7
ASSGHMNTEAF	TRBV6-6	TRBJ1-1
VRSSGLAGVTYEQY	TRBV7-5	TRBJ2-7
ASSRDRGDGNTIY	TRBV5-4	TRBJ1-3
ASSLEGYEKLF	TRBV11-2	TRBJ1-4
ASSPHSGSGTGELF	TRBV7-2	TRBJ2-2
ASSQDEPGQGVYGYT	TRBV4-2	TRBJ1-2
ASSYSPLSDYGYT	TRBV5-1	TRBJ1-2
AIRTVDTEAF	TRBV10-3	TRBJ1-1
ASSFLPGLARHEQY	TRBV12-1	TRBJ2-7
ASSLVRGQSSGANVLT	TRBV7-6	TRBJ2-6
ASSALRSTVGGYT	TRBV6-1	TRBJ1-2
ASSFRGANEKLF	TRBV27	TRBJ1-4
ASSLAQGGFSTDTQY	TRBV5-4	TRBJ2-3
ASSPVGAGYGETQY	TRBV5-4	TRBJ2-5
ASGGLAGGNEQF	TRBV12-5	TRBJ2-1
ATSRAGESDTQY	TRBV9	TRBJ2-3
ASLGSGAQY	TRBV6-5	TRBJ2-5
ASRYRVFDYEQY	TRBV27	TRBJ2-7
ASSEARRGVQTQY	TRBV2	TRBJ2-5
ASSQSRTTNNEQF	TRBV7-2	TRBJ2-1
AWSVPRTGVYSNQPQH	TRBV30	TRBJ1-5
ASREREGGGELF	TRBV2	TRBJ2-2
ASRGADYGYT	TRBV25-1	TRBJ1-2
ASTSGGALDHEQY	TRBV23-1	.
ATATSGRVETSTDTQY	TRBV7-9	TRBJ2-3
ASTLEGPGYFGYEQY	TRBV5-1	TRBJ2-7
ASSLEDRAYEQY	TRBV11-2	TRBJ2-7
ASSPRSENYGYT	TRBV18	TRBJ1-2
ASSPRSGSNTGELF	TRBV5-1	TRBJ2-2
ASGGGISNQPQH	TRBV28	TRBJ1-5
ASRRQGSGEKLF	TRBV27	TRBJ1-4
ASSSGRGETQY	TRBV7-6	TRBJ2-3
ASGGGSGEAF	TRBV7-2	TRBJ1-1
SVVPGSFGDTQY	TRBV29-1	TRBJ2-3
ASRSGTGSTDTQY	TRBV10-2	TRBJ2-3
ASSEGQSGGSDTQY	TRBV6-1	TRBJ2-3
ASSLRGGAGVNEQF	TRBV11-3	TRBJ2-1
ASRDRGATEAF	TRBV6-6	TRBJ1-1
ASSPRQGHIHEQY	TRBV28	TRBJ2-7
ASRQPTGDPGANVLT	TRBV4-1	TRBJ2-6
ASSFGTSGRNYEQY	TRBV5-1	TRBJ2-7
ASSIDSDRGLRNTIY	TRBV19	TRBJ1-3
ASSESVSPEKLF	TRBV6-1	TRBJ1-4